This TCR beta chain was sequenced in a study of tumor-infiltrating lymphocytes in localized non-small cell lung cancer. Study details: Resected tumor was paired with non-adjacent uninvolved lung from the same patient. Whole-study results and caveats: Different pieces of the same tissue were used for each assay.

Of note for this clone: The antigen is undetermined.

CDR3 length: 14 residues. CDR1 and CDR2 (germline): LNHDA, SQIVND (reference sequence). V was pared by 10 bases and J by 1 base, with 15 bases between. Profiled with immunoSEQ multiplex PCR; TCRdb holds only in-frame clones, not every one. The sample lists roughly 15,000 clones, more than 70% occurring once. This clonotype was sampled from a human donor with non-small cell lung cancer. Specimen: uninvolved lung tissue not adjacent to the tumor. The V and J genes are TRBV19 and TRBJ2-3; no reliable D call. CDR3 sequence: CATARLFGTDTQYF. In DNA form, the CDR3 reads TGTGCCACCGCGCGGCTATTCGGCACAGATACGCAGTATTTT.